A single sample gave rise to the 22 T cell receptor beta chains below, sequenced in a study of T cell repertoires in cytomegalovirus infection. TCRdb processed the reads anew with MiXCR; each CDR3 protein has one entry. The sample contains about 70,000 distinct CDR3 sequences, roughly 20% of which appear only once. Their target antigens are unknown. The sequencing used CD8+ T cells from cultured PBMCs, collected from culture after CMV antigen stimulation. Receptors originate from a human donor in good health (CMV status not recorded). Some clones in this sample may be carry-over from other donors' samples.

There are a few counts of this clonotype. The genes are TRBV6-2 or TRBV6-3 and TRBJ1-5, with D perhaps matching TRBD1 (6 bases). The V end was cut by 2 bases, the J end by 4 bases, with 15 bases between. The CDR3 has 16 residues. The germline V gene has CDR1 MNHEY and CDR2 SVGEGT. The DNA of the CDR3 is TGTGCCAGCAGTTACGTGAAGGGGGAAGGAAATCAGCCCCAGCATTTT. Its translation is CASSYVKGEGNQPQHF.

This clonotype was counted a few times. The V gene is TRBV4-3, the J gene TRBJ2-3; 14 nucleotides line up with TRBD2. CDR3 size: 17 residues. Germline V gene lookup returns CDR1 LGHNA and CDR2 YSLEER. Trimming at V came to 3 bases and at J to 0 bases, leaving 2 bases not matched to a gene. In DNA, the CDR3 is TGCGCCAGCAGCCATGGGACTAGCGGGGGAAGCACAGATACGCAGTATTTT. Translating gives CASSHGTSGGSTDTQYF.

This clonotype was counted only a few times. The chain employs TRBV4-2 and TRBJ2-1; D may be TRBD2 (5 bases). The CDR3 has 16 residues. Trimming shortened V by 0 bases and J by 4 bases, and 13 bases separated the two germline ends. The germline gives CDR1 LGHNA, CDR2 YNFKEQ. The chain's CDR3 is CASSQDDGESYNEQFF. CDR3 in DNA: TGTGCCAGCAGCCAAGACGACGGGGAATCATACAATGAGCAGTTCTTC.

V gene TRBV6-5 combines with J gene TRBJ1-2; 7 bases align to TRBD1. Per germline, CDR1 MNHEY and CDR2 SVGAGI. The CDR3 has 16 amino acids. The J segment lost 4 bases and the V segment lost 3 bases, leaving 11 bases of the junction unmatched. In DNA, the CDR3 is TGTGCCAGCAGTTATTCCGAGACAGGGCTATCCTATGGCTACACCTTC. Amino acid sequence: CASSYSETGLSYGYTF.

This clonotype appeared a few times. The chain employs TRBV27 and TRBJ1-5; D may be TRBD1 (6 bases). The V gene lost 6 bases and the J gene lost 7 bases, with 10 bases spanning the gap. Per germline, CDR1 MNHEY and CDR2 SMNVEV (reference sequence). The CDR3 is 12 residues long. The CDR3 loop is CASRKQGQPQHF. DNA of the CDR3: TGTGCCAGCAGGAAACAGGGCCAGCCCCAGCATTTT.

The chain is built from TRBV7-6 and TRBJ1-3; TRBD1 aligns across 7 bases. Germline CDR1 SGHVS, CDR2 FNYEAQ. The CDR3 runs 15 residues. V lost 7 bases to trimming and J lost 4 bases; unmatched junction nucleotides: 10. The CDR3 spells CASTDGRGDGNTIYF. CDR3 bases: TGTGCCAGCACAGATGGCAGGGGGGACGGAAACACCATATATTTT.

The chain couples TRBV2 to TRBJ1-1; D unclear. The CDR3 is 12 amino acids. V lost 7 bases and J 3 bases, leaving 9 bases between the germline ends. Germline V gives CDR1 SNHLY, CDR2 FYNNEI. The CDR3 nucleotides are TGTGCCAGCAAGGGAGGGTACACTGAAGCTTTCTTT. Translating gives CASKGGYTEAFF.

CDR3 nucleotides: TGTGCCAGCAGTAATACACTAGCGTGGTTCTTC. Its protein is CASSNTLAWFF. This chain joins TRBV27 and TRBJ2-1, with 7 positions matching TRBD2. With V trimmed by 5 bases and J by 15 bases, 7 bases remained unmatched. Germline V gene lookup returns CDR1 MNHEY and CDR2 SMNVEV (reference sequence). The length of the CDR3 is 11 residues.

In this sample, this clonotype turned up a few times. V usage is TRBV27 and J usage is TRBJ2-6, with unresolved D. The V end lost 3 bases, the J end lost 0 bases, and 6 bases lay between the germline ends. Germline V gene data show CDR1 as MNHEY and CDR2 as SMNVEV (reference sequence). This CDR3 has 15 residues. For the CDR3, the DNA is TGTGCCAGCAGTTTCCTAGACTCTGGGGCCAACGTCCTGACTTTC. Amino acids: CASSFLDSGANVLTF.

A few counts support this clonotype. The chain joins TRBV7-6 to TRBJ2-3, with D maybe TRBD2 (6 bases). This CDR3 contains 19 residues. Trimming removed 0 bases at V and 2 bases at J, with 21 bases between. The germline V gene encodes CDR1 SGHVS and CDR2 FNYEAQ. CDR3 sequence reads: CASSLAGISGRGYTDTQYF. DNA of the CDR3: TGTGCCAGCAGCTTAGCGGGCATAAGTGGACGGGGGTACACAGATACGCAGTATTTT. Based on the CDR3 plus reference TRBV7-6 and TRBJ2-3, the full variable domain is GAGVSQSPRYKVTKRGQDVALRCDPISGHVSLYWYRQALGQGPEFLTYFNYEAQQDKSGLPNDRFSAERPEGSISTLTIQRTEQRDSAMYRCASSLAGISGRGYTDTQYFGPGTRLTVL.

CDR3: CASSLREGHEQFF. In DNA form, the CDR3 reads TGTGCCAGCAGCTTAAGAGAGGGACATGAGCAGTTCTTC. V and J are TRBV7-3 and TRBJ2-1; D may match TRBD1 or TRBD2 (5 bases each). Deletions cut 1 base from V and 8 bases from J, with 9 bases between. Germline V CDR1 and CDR2: SGHTA, FQGTGA. The CDR3 spans 13 residues.

This clonotype was seen a handful of times. The chain uses TRBV6-1 and TRBJ1-1; D gene unclear. Trimming removed 2 bases from V and 1 base from J, with 8 bases in between. Germline assignment: CDR1 MNHNS and CDR2 SASEGT. The CDR3 contains 14 residues. The DNA of the CDR3 is TGTGCCAGCAGTGAACAAAGCGAGAACACTGAAGCTTTCTTT. Protein sequence: CASSEQSENTEAFF.

This clonotype was picked up a small number of times. This rearrangement joins TRBV7-9 to TRBJ2-1; D possibly uses TRBD1 or TRBD2 (5 bases each). The CDR3 sequence is 16 residues long. V lost 5 bases and J lost 0, with 14 bases in between. The germline V gene has CDR1 SEHNR and CDR2 FQNEAQ (reference sequence). CDR3 in amino acids: CASSGHSASSYNEQFF. In DNA form, the CDR3 reads TGTGCCAGCAGCGGACATAGCGCAAGCTCCTACAATGAGCAGTTCTTC.

The sample holds many counts of this clonotype. The chain recombines TRBV7-2 with TRBJ2-7; a weak D match, TRBD2 (5 bases). The CDR3 covers 16 residues. CDR1 SGHTA and CDR2 FQGNSA come from the germline V gene. Trimming shortened V by 2 bases and J by 4 bases, and 18 bases separated the two germline ends. The CDR3 here is CASSLYERLRIYEQYF. The CDR3, as DNA: TGTGCCAGCAGCTTATATGAGAGACTACGAATTTACGAGCAGTACTTC.

This clonotype was seen a few times. This chain uses TRBV12-3 or TRBV12-4 with TRBJ1-5; no definite D call. The CDR3 sequence is 15 residues long. V shed 3 bases and J shed 5 bases, with 14 bases lying between them. This chain's CDR3 is CASSFGSGGDQPQHF. The CDR3 nucleotides read TGTGCCAGCAGTTTCGGGTCAGGTGGGGATCAGCCCCAGCATTTT.

V gene TRBV29-1 combines with J gene TRBJ1-1; no firm D call. V lost 5 bases and J lost 13, with 20 bases in between. The germline V gene encodes CDR1 SQVTM and CDR2 ANQGSEA. The CDR3 extends over 12 amino acids. The CDR3 DNA follows: TGCAGCGTTCCGGTTACGGCCGCCGGGGATTTCTTT. This sequence encodes CSVPVTAAGDFF.

The chain uses TRBV6-5 and TRBJ2-7; 9 bases agree with TRBD1. The germline V gene has CDR1 MNHEY and CDR2 SVGAGI. V was pared by 10 bases and J by 3 bases, with 13 bases of the junction left unmatched. This CDR3 has 15 residues. This CDR3 is CATRLQGARIYEQYF. CDR3 nucleotides: TGTGCCACTCGCCTACAGGGGGCGAGAATCTACGAGCAGTACTTC.

This chain uses TRBV6-6 with TRBJ1-2, with D possibly matching TRBD1 (5 bases). V lost 8 bases and J lost 8, with 18 bases in between. The CDR3 is 13 residues long. Germline V CDR1 and CDR2: MNHNY, SVGAGI (reference sequence). CDR3 sequence (DNA): TGTGCCAGCTTCACTGCGGTAGGGGACGGCTACACCTTC. Protein: CASFTAVGDGYTF.

This clonotype was counted a few times. V gene TRBV4-1 combines with J gene TRBJ1-4; 7 bases line up with TRBD1. The CDR3 extends over 15 amino acids. CDR1 is MGHRA, CDR2 YSYEKL, per germline. The junction had 9 bases not matched to a gene; V was cut back by 3 bases and J by 8 bases. CDR3 region: CASSHTRDSEEKLFF. The CDR3 coding sequence is TGCGCCAGCAGCCACACCCGGGACAGTGAGGAAAAACTGTTTTTT.

Only a few counts were recorded for this clonotype. The chain combines TRBV12-3 or TRBV12-4 with TRBJ1-3; a weak D match, TRBD1 (5 bases). There are 15 residues in the CDR3. Trimming cost V 5 bases and J 0 bases, with 11 bases left between them. CDR3 in amino acids: CASSAPRDSGNTIYF. The CDR3 region has the DNA TGTGCCAGCAGTGCCCCCAGGGACTCTGGAAACACCATATATTTT.

This clonotype was seen more than once but under ten times. V gene TRBV12-3 or TRBV12-4 combines with J gene TRBJ2-1; 7 nucleotides match TRBD2. The CDR3 runs to 14 residues. Losses at the gene ends were 6 bases for V and 5 bases for J; bases not matched to a gene: 7. DNA for the CDR3: TGTGCCAGCAGGGGGGACTACTCTAACAATGAGCAGTTCTTC. It is translated as CASRGDYSNNEQFF.

This clonotype turned up a few times. The chain combines TRBV7-2 with TRBJ2-3; 10 bases line up with TRBD2. Looked up from germline, CDR1 is SGHTA and CDR2 is FQGNSA. V trimming: 5 bases; J trimming: 8 bases; junction bases outside the gene matches: 7. The CDR3 sequence is 14 residues long. The CDR3 nucleotides read TGTGCCAGCAGCATGGGACTAGCGAGATTTACGCAGTATTTT. Its translation: CASSMGLARFTQYF.